This T cell receptor beta chain appears in the sequencing data of a study of blood T cells in healthy people across ages. Study summary: Roughly one uniquely barcoded beta molecule per two T cells was captured.

Points on this clonotype: Its antigen is as yet unknown.

Study findings and constraints: Diversity of TCR beta per million T cells declined in a roughly linear way with age.

CDR3 length: 19 amino acids. Looked up from germline, CDR1 is KGHDR and CDR2 is SFDVKD. J lost 1 base, V lost 3 bases, and 11 bases had no gene match. Combining a sample-barcoded 5' primer with a J-beta primer mix, a second PCR ran for roughly 7 to 12 cycles. TCRdb called the 5' RACE reads again in MiXCR, with one record for every CDR3 protein. The sample gives approximately 800,000 distinct CDR3 sequences, 50% to 65% of which show up once; 41% is in the top ten. The rearrangement joins TRBV24-1 to TRBJ2-3, with TRBD2 matching 11 bases. The sequencing sample was made of blood. The origin of this receptor is a man older than 75 in good health. Here the CDR3 reads CATSDPDPLLAGGTDTQYF. DNA of the CDR3: TGTGCCACCAGTGATCCTGATCCCCTACTAGCGGGAGGCACAGATACGCAGTATTTT.